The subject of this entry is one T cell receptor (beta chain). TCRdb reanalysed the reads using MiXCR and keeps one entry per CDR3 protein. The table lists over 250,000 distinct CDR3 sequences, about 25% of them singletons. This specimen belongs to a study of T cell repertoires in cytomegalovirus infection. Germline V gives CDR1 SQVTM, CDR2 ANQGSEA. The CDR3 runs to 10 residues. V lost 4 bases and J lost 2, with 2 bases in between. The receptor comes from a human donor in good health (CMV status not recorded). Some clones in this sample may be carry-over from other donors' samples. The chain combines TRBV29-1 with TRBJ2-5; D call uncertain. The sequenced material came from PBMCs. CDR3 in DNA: TGCAGCGTTGCTCAAGAGACCCAGTACTTC. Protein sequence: CSVAQETQYF.